These 27 T cell receptor beta chains were all obtained from the same sample, sequenced in a study of T-cell memory formation after mild COVID-19. One entry per CDR3 protein, called by TCRdb with MiXCR from the 5' RACE reads. The table shows about 38,000 distinct CDR3 sequences, with approximately 10% occurring only once. The sample consisted of PBMCs or a T cell subset sorted from them (not recorded which). The receptors come from a man younger than 35 who had mild COVID-19 (a few samples of this study predate the infection). Cell type and time point are not known.

This clonotype was seen at least ten times. This chain joins TRBV12-3 or TRBV12-4 and TRBJ1-3; TRBD1 matches 10 bases. The CDR3 is 16 residues long. J was trimmed by 2 bases and V by 7 bases; bases with no gene match: 8. In nucleotides, the CDR3 is TGTGCCAGCAAGGACAGGGGGGTTTTCACTGGAAACACCATATATTTT. Its translation is CASKDRGVFTGNTIYF.

This clonotype was seen at least ten times. The genes are TRBV19 and TRBJ1-2; D is possibly TRBD1 (5 bases). Trimming took 7 bases from V and 7 from J, leaving 13 bases between them. The CDR3 consists of 12 residues. The germline CDR1 and CDR2 sequences are LNHDA and SQIVND (reference sequence). The CDR3 region is CASTRDGGGYTF. In nucleotides, the CDR3 is TGTGCCAGTACAAGGGACGGCGGTGGCTACACCTTC.

This clonotype was picked up many times. The chain uses TRBV12-3 or TRBV12-4 and TRBJ1-3; the D gene is possibly TRBD1 (5 bases). Trimming removed 5 bases from V and 2 bases from J, with 16 bases in between. The CDR3 totals 16 residues. The CDR3: CASSPPGGAAGNTIYF. The CDR3 coding sequence is TGTGCCAGCAGTCCTCCCGGGGGTGCAGCTGGAAACACCATATATTTT.

This clonotype has a count of ten or more. V and J are TRBV10-3 and TRBJ2-5; 7 bases are a match to TRBD1. CDR3 size: 14 residues. J gave up 2 bases and V 7 bases, and 7 bases lay outside the gene matches. Germline CDR1 reads ENHRY; CDR2 reads SYGVKD. CDR3 amino acids: CAIKGTDLQETQYF. DNA for the CDR3: TGTGCCATCAAAGGGACAGACCTTCAAGAGACCCAGTACTTC.

This rearrangement joins TRBV11-1 to TRBJ2-2; D may be TRBD2 (6 bases). CDR3 length: 16 residues. The germline V and J ends were trimmed by 1 base and 5 bases, with 14 bases remaining between them. The germline CDR1 and CDR2 sequences are SGHAT and FQDESV (reference sequence). The CDR3 nucleotides are TGTGCCAGCAGCTTAGGGCGGGGAGAAGAGACCGGGGAGCTGTTTTTT. Amino acid sequence: CASSLGRGEETGELFF.

This clonotype has at least ten counts. This chain uses TRBV6-5 with TRBJ1-6; D not resolved. V lost 6 bases and J 0 bases, leaving 6 bases between the germline ends. CDR1 and CDR2 from the germline V gene are MNHEY and SVGAGI. The CDR3 length is 14 residues. CDR3 loop: CASSPASYNSPLHF. DNA for the CDR3: TGTGCCAGCAGCCCCGCCTCCTATAATTCACCCCTCCACTTT.

This clonotype has a count of ten or more. V is TRBV13 and J is TRBJ2-3; D might be TRBD1 (5 bases). Looked up from germline, CDR1 is PRHDT and CDR2 is FYEKMQ (reference sequence). Trimming took 5 bases from V and 5 from J, leaving 11 bases between them. This CDR3 is 13 amino acids long. CDR3 coding DNA: TGTGCCAGCAGCCGGACAAGCGTAGATACGCAGTATTTT. It specifies CASSRTSVDTQYF.

The table lists this clonotype with many counts. The V and J genes are TRBV5-1 and TRBJ2-1; D gene unclear. The length of the CDR3 is 16 residues. With 1 base removed from V and 0 bases from J, the gap between germline ends came to 11 bases. CDR1 SGHRS and CDR2 YFSETQ come from the germline V gene. DNA for the CDR3: TGCGCCAGCAGCTTGCGTCCTGACCTCTCCTACAATGAGCAGTTCTTC. Translated: CASSLRPDLSYNEQFF.

In this sample, this clonotype turned up many times. The chain couples TRBV20-1 to TRBJ1-3; unclear D gene. This CDR3 has 14 amino acids. V was trimmed by 0 bases and J by 0 bases, leaving 6 bases between them. Per the germline V gene, CDR1 is DFQATT and CDR2 is SNEGSKA (reference sequence). This CDR3 is CSARDGSSGNTIYF. DNA of the CDR3: TGCAGTGCTAGAGATGGGAGCTCTGGAAACACCATATATTTT.

The rearrangement uses TRBV21-1 and TRBJ1-5. TRBV21-1 represents a pseudogene. This CDR3 spans 17 amino acids. The CDR3 DNA follows: TGTGCCAGCAGCAAACTGCCAGCCGGATATAGCAATCAGCCCCAGCATTTT. It codes for CASSKLPAGYSNQPQHF.

This clonotype has a count of ten or more. This sequence joins TRBV15 and TRBJ2-7, with 10 bases lining up with TRBD1. Germline V gene sequence: CDR1 LNHNV, CDR2 YYDKDF (reference sequence). The J segment lost 3 bases and the V segment lost 0 bases, leaving 5 bases of the junction unmatched. The CDR3 runs 16 residues. The DNA for the CDR3 is TGTGCCACCAGCAGAGATAAGGGACAGGGGTTCTACGAGCAGTACTTC. It codes for CATSRDKGQGFYEQYF.

This clonotype was counted at least ten times. V and J are TRBV12-3 or TRBV12-4 and TRBJ2-3; D ambiguous. This CDR3 comprises 11 residues. Trimming removed 5 bases at V and 11 bases at J, with 11 bases between. CDR3 sequence: CASSILRLQYF. Written as DNA, the CDR3 is TGTGCCAGCAGTATACTTAGGCTGCAGTATTTT.

V and J are TRBV2 and TRBJ2-2; D is perhaps TRBD1 (5 bases). Looked up from germline, CDR1 is SNHLY and CDR2 is FYNNEI. There are 15 residues in the CDR3. V was cut by 2 bases and J by 0 bases, with 7 bases left in between. CDR3: CASSEIGANTGELFF. The CDR3 DNA reads as TGTGCCAGCAGTGAAATAGGGGCGAACACCGGGGAGCTGTTTTTT.

This clonotype was seen ten or more times. The chain couples TRBV20-1 to TRBJ2-7; maybe TRBD1 (5 bases). Trimming shortened V by 6 bases and J by 3 bases, and 15 bases separated the two germline ends. The V gene's germline CDR1 is DFQATT and CDR2 SNEGSKA (reference sequence). The CDR3 totals 13 residues. CDR3 amino acids: CSATNTGYYEQYF. CDR3 coding DNA: TGCAGTGCGACAAACACAGGTTACTACGAGCAGTACTTC.

The rearrangement links TRBV12-3 or TRBV12-4 to TRBJ1-5, with D possibly matching TRBD1 (5 bases). V lost 5 bases, J lost 0 bases, and 14 bases lay in between. CDR3 length equals 16 residues. The CDR3 nucleotides are TGTGCCAGCAGTACGCAGACAGTGGCTAGCAATCAGCCCCAGCATTTT. Translated: CASSTQTVASNQPQHF.

The CDR3 sequence is CASSLLARSSYNEQFF. The DNA for the CDR3 is TGTGCCAGCAGCCTGCTAGCGCGGAGCTCCTACAATGAGCAGTTCTTC. The chain links TRBV5-6 to TRBJ2-1; weak D call: TRBD2 (6 bases). Trimming cost V 4 bases and J 0 bases, with 14 bases left between them. CDR3 length: 16 amino acids. The germline V gene has CDR1 SGHDT and CDR2 YYEEEE.

The chain joins TRBV6-2 or TRBV6-3 to TRBJ1-6, with D unclear. This CDR3 spans 13 amino acids. Per the germline V gene, CDR1 is MNHEY and CDR2 is SVGEGT. V lost 5 bases to trimming and J lost 4 bases, with 6 bases between them. In nucleotides, the CDR3 is TGTGCCAGCAGTGGGAGGTATAATTCACCCCTCCACTTT. It translates to CASSGRYNSPLHF.

This clonotype was observed many times. This sequence joins TRBV7-2 and TRBJ1-2; D unclear. Between the trimmed V and J ends, which lost 4 bases and 8 bases, there was a span of 14 bases. The germline V gene encodes CDR1 SGHTA and CDR2 FQGNSA. The CDR3 contains 13 residues. The CDR3 nucleotides are TGTGCCAGCAGCTCCGCCCGGGCGGGAGGCTACACCTTC. It codes for CASSSARAGGYTF.

This clonotype was detected only a few times. This chain links TRBV6-5 with TRBJ1-1; a possible D gene is TRBD1 (5 bases). The germline V gene has CDR1 MNHEY and CDR2 SVGAGI. Trimming shortened V by 4 bases and J by 5 bases, and 17 bases separated the two germline ends. The CDR3 extends over 15 amino acids. Here the CDR3 DNA reads TGTGCCAGCAGTTCCCCACACTCCCAGGGAACTGAAGCTTTCTTT. This gives the protein CASSSPHSQGTEAFF.

The J gene is TRBJ2-3, the V gene TRBV5-8, with D hard to call. CDR3 size: 16 residues. V dropped 4 bases and J dropped 3 bases, with 18 bases sitting between them. Germline CDR1 SGHTS, CDR2 YDEGEE. The CDR3 sequence: CASSVPDVLETDTQYF. In nucleotides, the CDR3 is TGTGCCAGCAGCGTTCCGGACGTTTTGGAGACAGATACGCAGTATTTT. The variable domain in full, completed from reference TRBV5-8 and TRBJ2-3, reads EAGVTQSPTHLIKTRGQQATLRCSPISGHTSVYWYQQALGLGLQFLLWYDEGEERNRGNFPPRFSGRQFPNYSSELNVNALELEDSALYLCASSVPDVLETDTQYFGPGTRLTVL.

In its sample, this clonotype was seen many times. The rearrangement joins TRBV10-3 to TRBJ2-3; 9 nucleotides match TRBD1. CDR3 length equals 14 residues. With V trimmed by 6 bases and J by 4 bases, 5 bases remained unmatched. Germline CDR1 reads ENHRY; CDR2 reads SYGVKD. CDR3: CAIRKQGAADTQYF. The CDR3 DNA follows: TGTGCCATCAGAAAACAGGGGGCCGCAGATACGCAGTATTTT.

This clonotype came up a few times. The chain joins TRBV5-1 to TRBJ1-1, with a tentative D call TRBD1 (5 bases). The CDR3 totals 14 residues. Germline V CDR1 and CDR2: SGHRS, YFSETQ. V shed 0 bases and J shed 11 bases, with 17 bases lying between them. CDR3 sequence reads: CASSLGPEAGPAFF. DNA of the CDR3: TGCGCCAGCAGCTTGGGGCCCGAGGCGGGGCCGGCTTTCTTT.

This clonotype has a count of ten or more. The chain combines TRBV6-6 with TRBJ2-1; 10 nucleotides align to TRBD2. Germline CDR1 MNHNY, CDR2 SVGAGI (reference sequence). This CDR3 has 17 residues. V lost 5 bases and J lost 0; bases outside the gene matches: 7. CDR3 amino acids: CASSDTLAGSSYNEQFF. The CDR3 coding sequence is TGTGCCAGCAGTGACACACTAGCGGGGAGCTCCTACAATGAGCAGTTCTTC.

At least ten counts were recorded for this clonotype. The V and J genes are TRBV12-3 or TRBV12-4 and TRBJ2-4; D unclear. This CDR3 is built from 14 residues. V lost 5 bases and J lost 0, with 8 bases in between. CDR3: CASSPGLAKNIQYF. CDR3 nucleotide sequence: TGTGCCAGCAGTCCCGGGTTAGCCAAAAACATTCAGTACTTC.

The J gene is TRBJ2-1, the V gene TRBV5-1; 7 bases are shared with TRBD1. The CDR3 runs to 14 residues. The germline V gene has CDR1 SGHRS and CDR2 YFSETQ. The ends lost 6 bases at V and 6 bases at J; junction bases unmatched: 9. CDR3 in amino acids: CASMLGGAGNEQFF. CDR3 nucleotides: TGCGCCAGCATGCTAGGGGGCGCGGGCAATGAGCAGTTCTTC. The variable domain in full, completed from reference TRBV5-1 and TRBJ2-1, reads KAGVTQTPRYLIKTRGQQVTLSCSPISGHRSVSWYQQTPGQGLQFLFEYFSETQRNKGNFPGRFSGRQFSNSRSEMNVSTLELGDSALYLCASMLGGAGNEQFFGPGTRLTVL.

At least ten counts were recorded for this clonotype. The CDR3 loop is CASHPGYSNQPQHF. The CDR3 bases are TGTGCCAGCCATCCCGGTTATAGCAATCAGCCCCAGCATTTT. The V gene is TRBV12-3 or TRBV12-4, the J gene TRBJ1-5; D unresolved. The length of the CDR3 is 14 residues. V gave up 8 bases and J gave up 0 bases, with 11 bases separating them.

In its sample, this clonotype was seen many times. The chain uses TRBV6-2 or TRBV6-3 and TRBJ1-5; D unclear. V lost 0 bases, J lost 0 bases, and 15 bases lay in between. The CDR3 runs to 18 residues. Looked up from germline, CDR1 is MNHEY and CDR2 is SVGEGT. In DNA form, the CDR3 reads TGTGCCAGCAGTTACTCTAAGGCAGGCCGCCATAGCAATCAGCCCCAGCATTTT. Its translation is CASSYSKAGRHSNQPQHF.